This TCR beta chain was recorded in a study of T cells after posttransplantation cyclophosphamide. Of note for this clone: Its antigen is unknown.

Cyclophosphamide on days +3 and +4 followed busulfan-fludarabine conditioning and a marrow graft. Germline V gene sequence: CDR1 SGHVS, CDR2 FQNEAQ. The CDR3 consists of 17 residues. The germline V and J ends were trimmed by 1 base and 0 bases, with 13 bases remaining between them. Assay used: immunoSEQ multiplex PCR; TCRdb lists only in-frame clones, some missing. The sample lists 4,100 or so clones, 70% to 85% occurring once. Overall study findings and caveats: After PTCy, TRB diversity resembled that of CNI/methotrexate controls.

J is TRBJ2-1 and V is TRBV7-8, with D possibly matching TRBD2 (6 bases). The receptor's source is a male patient aged 50 or older who received an allogeneic stem cell transplant from an unrelated donor, was CMV-positive, and had acute GVHD only. T cells may partly derive from the graft donor. The sequencing here drew on PBMCs, taken 86 days after allogeneic stem cell transplant with posttransplant cyclophosphamide. The CDR3 region is CASSLGASANSYNEQFF. In nucleotides, the CDR3 is TGTGCCAGCAGCTTAGGGGCTAGCGCTAACTCCTACAATGAGCAGTTCTTC.